This T cell receptor beta chain was identified in a study of technical replicates of blood from a few donors. V was pared by 6 bases and J by 15 bases, with 15 bases between. The CDR3 spans 10 residues. From germline, CDR1 is DFQATT and CDR2 SNEGSKA (reference sequence). Measured with immunoSEQ multiplex PCR; TCRdb has only the in-frame clones, and not every one. In the table there are 80,000 or so clones, roughly 98% of which are singletons. This clonotype was sampled from a human donor in good health. The specimen sequenced was T cells isolated from PBMCs. The chain couples TRBV20-1 to TRBJ2-1, with D possibly being TRBD2 (6 bases). CDR3 in DNA: TGCAGTGCCCCCCGGGAGAATTGGTTCTTC. It is translated as CSAPRENWFF.